A selection of T cell receptor beta chains follows, all from one sample in a study of CD4 T cells in relation to SARS-CoV-2 and coronaviruses. TCRdb keeps only in-frame clones here, not all; method: immunoSEQ multiplex PCR. The table has just under 20,000 clones, approximately 80% seen once; the top ten hold roughly 10%. The antigens for these receptors are not known. Sequenced: CD4+ T cells from PBMCs, cultured in vitro. These receptors all stem from a human donor in good health. Both conserved end residues are trimmed from each CDR3.

v_call cdr3_aa
TRBV20-1 SATLKNIQY
TRBV6-2/TRBV6-3 ASSLVTSQYGYT
TRBV25-1 ASTQGDRGRDSPLH
TRBV6-2/TRBV6-3 ASSPPGQSTGELF
TRBV7-9 ASSLTSEQPQH
TRBV7-6 ASNPSGLETQY
TRBV12-3/TRBV12-4 ASTINTGELF
TRBV7-6 ASSLDEGKDTQY
TRBV11-2 ASSLRTADTQY
TRBV3-1/TRBV3-2 ASSQFSGTGREKLF
TRBV5-8 ASSLFRDTQY
TRBV4-3 ASSQYLSGGLETQY
TRBV4-1 ASSQTSGTYEQY
TRBV19 ASSMGTASYEQY